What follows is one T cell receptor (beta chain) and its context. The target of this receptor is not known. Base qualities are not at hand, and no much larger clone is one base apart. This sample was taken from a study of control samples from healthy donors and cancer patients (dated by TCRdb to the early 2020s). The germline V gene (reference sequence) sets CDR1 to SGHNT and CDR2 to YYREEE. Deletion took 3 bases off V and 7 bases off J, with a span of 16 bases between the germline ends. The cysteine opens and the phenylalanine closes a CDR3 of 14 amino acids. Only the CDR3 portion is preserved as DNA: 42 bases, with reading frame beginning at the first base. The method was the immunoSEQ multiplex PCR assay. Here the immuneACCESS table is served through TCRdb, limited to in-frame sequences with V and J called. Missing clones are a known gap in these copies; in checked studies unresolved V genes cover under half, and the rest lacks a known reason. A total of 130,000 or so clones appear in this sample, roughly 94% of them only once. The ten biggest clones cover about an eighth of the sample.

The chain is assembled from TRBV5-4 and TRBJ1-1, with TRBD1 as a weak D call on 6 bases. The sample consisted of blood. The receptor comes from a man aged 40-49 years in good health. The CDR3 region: CASSSRGRGYEAFF. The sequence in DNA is TGTGCCAGCAGCTCCCGGGGGCGGGGATATGAAGCTTTCTTT.